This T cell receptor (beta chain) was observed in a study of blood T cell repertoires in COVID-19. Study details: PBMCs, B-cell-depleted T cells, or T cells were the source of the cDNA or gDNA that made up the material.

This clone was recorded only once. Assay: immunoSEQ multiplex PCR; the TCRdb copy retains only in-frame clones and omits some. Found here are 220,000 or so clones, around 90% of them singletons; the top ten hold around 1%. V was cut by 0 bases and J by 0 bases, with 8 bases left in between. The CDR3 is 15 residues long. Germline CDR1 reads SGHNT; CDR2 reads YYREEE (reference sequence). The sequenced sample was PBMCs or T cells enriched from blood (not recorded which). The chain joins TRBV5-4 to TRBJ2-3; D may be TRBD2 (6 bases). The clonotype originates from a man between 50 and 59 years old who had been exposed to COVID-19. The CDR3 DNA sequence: TGTGCCAGCAGCTTGGGGCGGGGAAGCACAGATACGCAGTATTTT. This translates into CASSLGRGSTDTQYF.